This note documents a single TCR beta chain sequence. Its antigen is unidentified. CDR1 DFQATT and CDR2 SNEGSKA come from the germline V gene (reference sequence). CDR3 size: 12 residues. V lost 6 bases and J lost 4; bases outside the gene matches: 1. Among the patients, none had received any treatment before thyroid surgery. The source of the sample is a study of metastatic and nonmetastatic thyroid tumors. The overall study: Where malignant and benign thyroid patients were concerned, repertoires were compared across blood and tumor or nodule tissue.

General study findings and limits: In both blood and tumor samples, TCR beta diversity was reported significantly higher for malignant than benign nodules.

In the study's own analysis: Clinicopathological groups differed in CDR3, with these differences serving to build a distant-metastasis classifier for papillary thyroid cancer. With MiXCR, TCRdb reprocessed the PCR reads. It is TCRdb's table, rather than the study itself, that gives the V and J calls and clone size. The table has 20,000 to 25,000 clones, more than 14% seen once. The chain uses TRBV20-1 and TRBJ2-7, with 12 bases identical to TRBD1. The sequenced material came from tumor tissue. The sequence was collected from a female donor with papillary thyroid cancer or a benign thyroid nodule (not recorded which). Some clones in this sample may be carry-over from other donors' samples. As DNA, the CDR3 is TGCAGTGCGGGACAGGGGGCGTACGAGCAGTACTTC. The encoded protein is CSAGQGAYEQYF.